This T cell receptor beta chain appears in the sequencing data of a study of CD8+ T cells in alopecia areata (dated by TCRdb to between 2018 and 2020). About the study as a whole: To study T cell clonal expansion in alopecia areata, the researchers applied high-throughput TCRbeta sequencing to both the C3H/HeJ mouse model and human patients. Scalp clonality was compared across normal scalp (n=4), patchy alopecia areata scalp (n=8), and alopecia totalis/universalis scalp (n=8). TCRbeta CDR3 regions were amplified by immunoSEQ multiplex PCR using 35 Vbeta forward and 13 Jbeta reverse primers. RNA came from the PAXgene miRNA kit for fixed scalp, the miRNeasy kit for PBMCs, and the RNeasy kit for mouse skin. Human TCRbeta sequencing covered scalp tissue and sorted CD4+ and CD8+ peripheral blood T cells from patchy and totalis/universalis alopecia areata patients and healthy controls.

Library preparation used the immunoSEQ multiplex PCR assay. To provide template for TCR sequencing, every sample had RNA extracted and reverse transcribed into cDNA. First-strand cDNA was synthesized with SuperScript III using a 2:1 mix of oligo-dT and random hexamers. A synthetic immune receptor repertoire was used to assess amplification bias, and residual bias was removed computationally. As for how the authors treated the data: Raw reads were preprocessed to remove errors, and CDR3 was defined according to IMGT conventions as the region from the conserved cysteine to phenylalanine. Clonality was computed as 1 minus the Shannon entropy, with the entropy normalized by log2 of the number of productive unique TCRs. Scalp TCRbeta sequences were cross-referenced with sorted blood CD4 and CD8 repertoires so that the CD4 or CD8 identity of scalp clones could be inferred. This immuneACCESS table, as held by TCRdb, lists in-frame sequences with V and J called but not all clones. Of the missing ones, under half trace to an unresolved V gene in checked studies; the others have no known cause. V and J calls and clone size are as listed in that table; D and trimming were resolved from the DNA. The sample table lists roughly 60,000 clones, about 40% of them with a count of one. Roughly 51% of the sample goes to the ten largest clones.

Per the germline V gene, MDHEN is the CDR1 and SYDVKM is the CDR2. Its CDR3 holds 12 amino acids, cysteine through phenylalanine. The DNA shown is the 36-base CDR3, in frame from base 1. Lesional scalp punch biopsies and peripheral blood were collected from alopecia areata patients. PBMCs were isolated by density centrifugation and stained for CD3, CD4 and CD8, and CD4+ and CD8+ T cells were sorted on a FACSAria. Untreated alopecia areata patients were recruited as part of a multicenter biomarker study. In several patients from the biomarker study, blood CD8+ T cells were sorted further into NKG2D-low and NKG2D-high fractions. Study-wide conclusions, independent of this receptor: Compared with normal scalp, lesional scalp, particularly in alopecia totalis/universalis, had higher clonality and more expanded CD8+ clones, which suggests antigenic drive. Shared TCR sequences between patients were less evident than in mice, which may be partly attributable to HLA diversity in the patient population. Resident alphabeta T cells in normal human skin are also sequenced, complicating scalp TCR repertoire analysis, unlike mouse skin dominated by gammadelta T cells.

As to this clone: Its antigen remains undetermined. A junction boundary mismatches the germline segment, possibly from a read error.

The sequenced sample was NKG2D-low CD8+ T cells sorted from blood. The intended sense of this specimen's cell subset or site label: sorted CD8+ NKG2D-low blood T cells. Rearrangement joined TRBV28 to TRBJ2-4, and perhaps TRBD2 as D gene, on 6 matching bases. The clonotype was recovered from a human donor with alopecia areata. The DNA is TGTGCCAGCAGTTCCCGGAGGGATTCGGCAACGTTC. Its protein is CASSSRRDSATF.